This T cell receptor (beta chain) stems from a study of blood T cell repertoires in COVID-19. Turning to the study itself: PBMCs, B-cell-depleted T cells, or T cells were the source of the cDNA or gDNA that made up the material.

Generated by immunoSEQ multiplex PCR, the TCRdb table keeps only in-frame clones and is missing some. Here the sample spans approximately 110,000 clones, 75% to 90% being singletons. The CDR3 contains 13 residues. This clone was seen just once. Sequencing was done on a sample of peripheral blood. This chain uses TRBV21-1 with TRBJ1-3; TRBD1, as called in the table, went unchecked against the DNA. TRBV21-1 is shown as a pseudogene. The TCR originated in a woman in her sixties or seventies with acute or convalescent COVID-19. The CDR3 protein is CAILQGSGNTIYF. The CDR3 DNA follows: TGTGCCATCTTACAGGGCTCTGGAAACACCATATATTTT.